This TCR beta chain appears in the sequencing data of a study of shared clonotypes between healthy human individuals. Broader study findings: All-four-donor shared clonotypes had higher generation probabilities than non-shared clonotypes did.

Using immunoSEQ multiplex PCR, the repertoire was profiled, and TCRdb retains in-frame clones only, with some absent. The table shows 2 million to 2.5 million clones, with approximately 94% occurring only once. The CDR3 runs to 13 residues. The ends were cut back, 5 bases at V and 4 bases at J, with 10 bases in the middle. Germline V gene data show CDR1 as SEHNR and CDR2 as FQNEAQ (reference sequence). Details on this clone: Its antigen is undetermined.

This TCR was recovered from a man aged 18 to 29 in good health. V is TRBV7-9 and J is TRBJ2-3; no definite D call. The sample comprised naive CD4+ T cells sorted from blood. Subset reported: CD45RA+ positively selected. CDR3 in DNA: TGTGCCAGCAGCAACCTAGGCCCAGATACGCAGTATTTT. It is translated as CASSNLGPDTQYF.